The next 21 T cell receptor beta chains were all read from a single sample in a study of PD-1 blockade in mismatch repair-deficient tumors. Measured with immunoSEQ multiplex PCR; TCRdb has only the in-frame clones, and not every one. This sample has under 150,000 clones, with roughly 90% found just once. Here the sequenced sample was peripheral blood, taken almost 74 weeks after starting pembrolizumab. The source of these receptors is an adult with mismatch repair-deficient cancer.

The chain couples TRBV28 to TRBJ2-2, with a possible D match to TRBD1 (5 bases). The V end was cut by 6 bases, the J end by 10 bases, with 12 bases between. Germline V gene lookup returns CDR1 MDHEN and CDR2 SYDVKM. This CDR3 contains 12 residues. CDR3 region: CASSLGAPELFF. Written as DNA, the CDR3 is TGTGCCAGCAGCTTAGGGGCCCCGGAGCTGTTTTTT. Looking up the rest from reference TRBV28 and TRBJ2-2 gives the full variable domain: DVKVTQSSRYLVKRTGEKVFLECVQDMDHENMFWYRQDPGLGLRLIYFSYDVKMKEKGDIPEGYSVSREKKERFSLILESASTNQTSMYLCASSLGAPELFFGEGSRLTVL.

The chain is built from TRBV10-2 and TRBJ2-1; 8 bases map to TRBD2. CDR1 and CDR2 (germline): WSHSY, SAAADI. V trimming: 6 bases; J trimming: 1 base; junction bases outside the gene matches: 5. This CDR3 has 15 residues. The CDR3 is CASRVSGRSYNEQFF. The CDR3 DNA sequence: TGCGCCAGCAGGGTCAGCGGGAGATCCTACAATGAGCAGTTCTTC.

The chain couples TRBV9 to TRBJ2-1, with unresolved D. The V gene's germline CDR1 is SGDLS and CDR2 YYNGEE. The V end lost 0 bases, the J end lost 1 base, and 2 bases lay between the germline ends. The CDR3 has 13 residues. For the CDR3, the DNA is TGTGCCAGCAGCGTAGCTTCCTACAATGAGCAGTTCTTC. Translating it yields CASSVASYNEQFF.

The J gene is TRBJ2-1, the V gene TRBV7-3; D possibly corresponds to TRBD1 (6 bases). CDR1 is SGHTA, CDR2 FQGTGA, per germline. Trimming removed 3 bases from V and 0 bases from J, with 9 bases in between. The CDR3 is 15 amino acids. The CDR3 nucleotides are TGTGCCAGCAGCTTTACAGGGTCCTCCTACAATGAGCAGTTCTTC. Translated, it gives CASSFTGSSYNEQFF. Full variable domain (rest looked up from reference TRBV7-3 and TRBJ2-1): GAGVSQTPSNKVTEKGKYVELRCDPISGHTALYWYRQSLGQGPEFLIYFQGTGAADDSGLPNDRFFAVRPEGSVSTLKIQRTERGDSAVYLCASSFTGSSYNEQFFGPGTRLTVL.

The chain carries TRBV7-2 and TRBJ2-7; perhaps TRBD2 as D (6 bases). From germline, CDR1 is SGHTA and CDR2 FQGNSA. The V gene lost 6 bases and the J gene lost 1 base, with 16 bases spanning the gap. The CDR3 runs 15 residues. The CDR3 region has the DNA TGTGCCAGCAGATATTACACTAGCACTTCCTACGAGCAGTACTTC. Encoded protein: CASRYYTSTSYEQYF.

The genes are TRBV5-1 and TRBJ1-2; tentative D call: TRBD1 (5 bases). This CDR3 is 13 amino acids long. The V gene's germline CDR1 is SGHRS and CDR2 YFSETQ. Between the trimmed V and J ends, which lost 0 bases and 5 bases, there was a span of 8 bases. CDR3 nucleotides: TGCGCCAGCAGCTTGGACACAGGTTATGGCTACACCTTC. This codes for CASSLDTGYGYTF.

This chain links TRBV5-1 with TRBJ1-1, with D unclear. From germline, CDR1 is SGHRS and CDR2 YFSETQ. This CDR3 is built from 13 residues. The V and J ends lost 0 bases and 1 base respectively, with 4 bases between them. DNA of the CDR3: TGCGCCAGCAGCTTGGCCGGGAACACTGAAGCTTTCTTT. This gives the protein CASSLAGNTEAFF.

The chain is built from TRBV29-1 and TRBJ1-4; D is possibly TRBD1 (5 bases). Germline CDR1 is SQVTM and CDR2 is ANQGSEA. This CDR3 has 13 residues. V was cut by 5 bases and J by 8 bases, with 15 bases left in between. The CDR3 loop is CSVQGAVWEKLFF. DNA of the CDR3: TGCAGCGTTCAAGGGGCGGTGTGGGAAAAACTGTTTTTT.

V and J are TRBV12-1 and TRBJ2-5; TRBD2, the D gene given by the table, was not confirmed from the DNA. TRBV12-1 is a known pseudogene. The CDR3 is made up of 18 amino acids. DNA for the CDR3: TGTGCCAGCAGCGCCCGCAGGGTGAGCGGGAGTTGGCAAGAGACCCAGTACTTC. Translation gives CASSARRVSGSWQETQYF.

V usage is TRBV27 and J usage is TRBJ2-1; 7 bases align to TRBD2. V gave up 3 bases and J gave up 0 bases; unmatched junction bases: 8. Germline CDR1 reads MNHEY; CDR2 reads SMNVEV (reference sequence). This CDR3 is 17 amino acids long. In DNA form, the CDR3 reads TGTGCCAGCAGTTTTCTAGCGGCCGATTTCTCCTACAATGAGCAGTTCTTC. Encoded protein: CASSFLAADFSYNEQFF.

The CDR3 region is CASSLAGSGRNEQYF. CDR3 bases: TGTGCCAGCAGCTTGGCTGGTAGCGGGAGAAACGAGCAGTACTTC. The chain is built from TRBV5-4 and TRBJ2-7, with 9 bases matching TRBD2. Unmatched junction bases numbered 6, after V lost 0 bases and J lost 5 bases. There are 15 residues in the CDR3. Germline-derived CDR1 and CDR2 are SGHNT and YYREEE (reference sequence).

J is TRBJ2-6 and V is TRBV7-9; 7 nucleotides align to TRBD1. Per the germline V gene, CDR1 is SEHNR and CDR2 is FQNEAQ (reference sequence). The CDR3 extends over 15 amino acids. V shed 4 bases and J 2 bases; nucleotides not matched to a gene: 2. CDR3 in DNA: TGTGCCAGCAGCTCAACAGGGGCTGGGGCCAACGTCCTGACTTTC. Encoded protein: CASSSTGAGANVLTF.

The J gene is TRBJ2-7, the V gene TRBV4-3; unclear D gene. Trimming pared 0 bases from V and 5 bases from J, leaving 17 bases between. This CDR3 spans 16 amino acids. Germline V lookup: CDR1 LGHNA, CDR2 YSLEER. The DNA for the CDR3 is TGCGCCAGCAGCCAAGATCTTTGGCTCCAGGAAAACGAGCAGTACTTC. Its protein is CASSQDLWLQENEQYF.

The chain uses TRBV12-5 and TRBJ1-1; perhaps TRBD1 as D (5 bases). V lost 1 base, J lost 9 bases, and 15 bases lay in between. The CDR3 has 14 residues. CDR1 is LGHNT, CDR2 FRNRAP, per germline. CDR3 amino acids: CASGLGVGGKKAFF. The DNA of the CDR3 is TGTGCTAGTGGTTTGGGGGTTGGGGGGAAAAAAGCTTTCTTT.

The chain carries TRBV5-4 and TRBJ2-7, with TRBD2 matching 10 bases. Germline CDR1 and CDR2: SGHNT and YYREEE (reference sequence). V lost 3 bases, J lost 4 bases, and 4 bases stayed unmatched. The CDR3 extends over 14 amino acids. CDR3 in amino acids: CASSYLAGAYEQYF. The CDR3 DNA reads TGTGCCAGCAGCTACCTAGCGGGAGCTTACGAGCAGTACTTC.

The J gene is TRBJ1-5, the V gene TRBV19, with 11 bases fitting TRBD1. The CDR3 extends over 14 amino acids. V lost 7 bases, J lost 2 bases, and 1 base stayed unmatched. Germline V lookup: CDR1 LNHDA, CDR2 SQIVND (reference sequence). The CDR3, as DNA: TGTGCCAGTATGGGACAGGGGGGCAATCAGCCCCAGCATTTT. It codes for CASMGQGGNQPQHF.

The V gene is TRBV11-2, the J gene TRBJ1-3; D call uncertain. The CDR3 consists of 12 residues. The germline CDR1 and CDR2 sequences are SGHAT and FQNNGV. Trimming removed 1 base at V and 2 bases at J, with 0 bases between. CDR3 DNA: TGTGCCAGCAGCTTAGCTGGAAACACCATATATTTT. This encodes CASSLAGNTIYF.

This clone was seen a single time. CDR3 bases: TGTGCCAGCAGTTTCCTTGGACTAGCCGAGACCCAGTACTTC. Protein: CASSFLGLAETQYF. The genes are TRBV6-5 and TRBJ2-5, with TRBD2 matching 8 bases. CDR3 length: 14 amino acids. Germline V gives CDR1 MNHEY, CDR2 SVGAGI. V was pared by 4 bases and J by 5 bases, with 6 bases of the junction left unmatched.

This clone appeared a single time. This chain uses TRBV4-1 with TRBJ2-7; 7 nucleotides match TRBD1. In germline, CDR1 is MGHRA, CDR2 YSYEKL. This CDR3 comprises 15 residues. With 0 bases clipped from V and 3 bases from J, the junction kept 5 bases outside the gene matches. CDR3 sequence reads: CASSQDLTGYYEQYF. The CDR3 DNA follows: TGCGCCAGCAGCCAAGACTTGACAGGGTACTACGAGCAGTACTTC.

V gene TRBV7-6 combines with J gene TRBJ2-1; 9 bases map to TRBD2. The V segment lost 5 bases and the J segment 4 bases; nucleotides outside the gene matches: 9. The CDR3 has 16 residues. CDR1 is SGHVS and CDR2 is FNYEAQ in the germline V gene. This chain's CDR3 is CASSATGTSFYNEQFF. The CDR3 DNA sequence: TGTGCCAGCAGCGCAACCGGGACTAGCTTTTACAATGAGCAGTTCTTC.

This rearrangement joins TRBV27 to TRBJ1-2; no definite D call. Germline CDR1 and CDR2: MNHEY and SMNVEV (reference sequence). Deletions cut 6 bases from V and 0 bases from J, with 11 bases between. This CDR3 has 14 amino acids. The chain's CDR3 is CASSLTPSNYGYTF. The CDR3 DNA sequence: TGTGCCAGCAGCTTGACACCGTCTAACTATGGCTACACCTTC.